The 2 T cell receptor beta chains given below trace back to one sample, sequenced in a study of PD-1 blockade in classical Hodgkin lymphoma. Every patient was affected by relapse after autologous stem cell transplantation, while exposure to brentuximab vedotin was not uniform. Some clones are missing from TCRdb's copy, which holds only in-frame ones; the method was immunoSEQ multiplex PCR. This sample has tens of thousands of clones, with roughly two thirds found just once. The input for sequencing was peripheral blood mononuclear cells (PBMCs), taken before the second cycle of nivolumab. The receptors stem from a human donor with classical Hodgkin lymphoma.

As DNA, the CDR3 is TGTGCCAGCAGTGAATGGTCGGGGGATGACACTGAAGCTTTCTTT. Its translation: CASSEWSGDDTEAFF. V and J are TRBV6-1 and TRBJ1-1, with D possibly being TRBD1 (5 bases). This CDR3 region has 15 residues. Germline loops: CDR1 MNHNS, CDR2 SASEGT. V was trimmed by 2 bases and J by 3 bases, leaving 13 bases between them.

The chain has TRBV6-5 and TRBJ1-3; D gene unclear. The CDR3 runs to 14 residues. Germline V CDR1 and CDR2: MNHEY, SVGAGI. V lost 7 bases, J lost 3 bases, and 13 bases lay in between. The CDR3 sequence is CASKVGQGGNTIYF. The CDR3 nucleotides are TGTGCCAGCAAGGTGGGCCAAGGTGGAAACACCATATATTTT.